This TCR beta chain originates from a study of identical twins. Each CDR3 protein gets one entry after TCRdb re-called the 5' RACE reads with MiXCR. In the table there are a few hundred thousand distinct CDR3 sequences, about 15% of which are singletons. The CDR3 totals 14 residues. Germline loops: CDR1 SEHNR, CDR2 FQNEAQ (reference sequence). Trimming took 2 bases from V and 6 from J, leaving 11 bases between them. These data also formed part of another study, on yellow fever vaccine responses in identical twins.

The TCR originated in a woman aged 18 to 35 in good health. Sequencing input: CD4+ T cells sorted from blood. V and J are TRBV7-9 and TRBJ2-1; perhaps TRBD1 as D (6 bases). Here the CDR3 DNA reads TGTGCCAGCAGCTTAACGTCAGGGGCCAATGAGCAGTTCTTC. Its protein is CASSLTSGANEQFF.